A single sample gave rise to the 22 T cell receptor beta chains below, sequenced in a study of CD8+CD57+ T cells in acquired aplastic anemia. Profiles of TCR beta VDJ and CDR3 were generated from a genomic DNA template. Each CDR3 protein gets one entry after TCRdb re-called the reads with MiXCR. Here the sample spans 200,000 or so distinct CDR3 sequences, under 70% being singletons. Sequenced material: sorted CD4+, CD8+, or CD8+CD57+ T cells (not recorded which) from PBMCs. Every receptor here comes from a human donor with severe aplastic anemia or a healthy control (not recorded which).

The chain joins TRBV15 to TRBJ2-3; TRBD1 aligns across 10 bases. This CDR3 has 17 amino acids. Germline trimming cut 2 bases from V and 2 bases from J; bases unmatched to any gene: 7. The germline V gene encodes CDR1 LNHNV and CDR2 YYDKDF (reference sequence). The CDR3 here is CATSRPGQGPNTDTQYF. DNA for the CDR3: TGTGCCACCAGCAGACCGGGACAGGGGCCTAACACAGATACGCAGTATTTT.

There are many counts of this clonotype. The chain joins TRBV7-9 to TRBJ2-7; D is ambiguous. From germline, CDR1 is SEHNR and CDR2 FQNEAQ (reference sequence). V lost 4 bases, J lost 2 bases, and 12 bases lay in between. There are 14 residues in the CDR3. CDR3: CASSYPARTYEQYF. CDR3 in DNA: TGTGCCAGCAGCTACCCCGCCAGGACCTACGAGCAGTACTTC.

V usage is TRBV2 and J usage is TRBJ2-5, with 7 bases identical to TRBD2. The CDR3 length is 15 residues. The germline V gene encodes CDR1 SNHLY and CDR2 FYNNEI. J was trimmed by 7 bases and V by 0 bases; bases with no gene match: 8. CDR3 sequence (DNA): TGTGCCAGCAGTGAAGCGTACGTGGCTAGCGGGACCCAGTACTTC. Translated, it gives CASSEAYVASGTQYF.

This clonotype was picked up a small number of times. The rearrangement uses TRBV7-2 and TRBJ2-3; 7 positions match TRBD2. V lost 1 base and J lost 8; bases outside the gene matches: 3. The germline CDR1 and CDR2 sequences are SGHTA and FQGNSA. CDR3 length: 13 amino acids. The CDR3 loop reads CASSLGLAGTQYF. In nucleotides, the CDR3 is TGTGCCAGCAGCTTAGGACTAGCCGGTACGCAGTATTTT.

This clonotype was found many times. The V and J genes are TRBV11-2 and TRBJ1-4, with TRBD1 identical over 10 bases. This CDR3 contains 15 residues. V was pared by 3 bases and J by 7 bases, with 5 bases of the junction left unmatched. Germline CDR1 SGHAT, CDR2 FQNNGV. The CDR3 DNA sequence: TGTGCCAGCAGCTTCCGGACAGGGGGAAGTGAAAAACTGTTTTTT. Protein sequence: CASSFRTGGSEKLFF.

The J gene is TRBJ2-7, the V gene TRBV7-8; 11 positions agree with TRBD1. The V gene end was trimmed by 5 bases and the J gene end by 3 bases; junction bases not matched to a gene: 12. Germline CDR1 SGHVS, CDR2 FQNEAQ. The CDR3 length is 17 residues. DNA for the CDR3: TGTGCCAGCAGCCCCGGGACAGGGGGGGAGAGTGTCTACGAGCAGTACTTC. Its protein product is CASSPGTGGESVYEQYF.

V and J are TRBV12-3 or TRBV12-4 and TRBJ1-2; D call uncertain. V lost 6 bases to trimming and J lost 4 bases, with 15 bases between them. The CDR3 sequence is 14 residues long. The CDR3 region is CASSTHLSSYGYTF. The CDR3 DNA follows: TGTGCCAGCAGCACGCATCTGAGTAGCTATGGCTACACCTTC.

The gene calls are TRBV19 and TRBJ1-1; possibly TRBD1 for D (6 bases). This CDR3 has 12 amino acids. The V end lost 4 bases, the J end lost 7 bases, and 10 bases lay between the germline ends. Germline V gene data show CDR1 as LNHDA and CDR2 as SQIVND (reference sequence). Here the CDR3 reads CASSTGVGEAFF. The CDR3 DNA reads as TGTGCCAGTAGTACAGGGGTTGGTGAAGCTTTCTTT.

The CDR3 bases are TGTGCCACCGGGACTAGCGGGAGCACAGATACGCAGTATTTT. Translated: CATGTSGSTDTQYF. This chain joins TRBV24-1 and TRBJ2-3, with 12 bases fitting TRBD2. The CDR3 is 14 residues long. V trimming: 9 bases; J trimming: 0 bases; junction bases outside the gene matches: 0. The V gene's germline CDR1 is KGHDR and CDR2 SFDVKD.

The chain links TRBV18 to TRBJ1-4, with TRBD1 as a possible D gene (6 bases). From germline, CDR1 is KGHSH and CDR2 LQKENI. The V end was cut by 7 bases, the J end by 5 bases, with 14 bases between. This CDR3 has 14 residues. CDR3 DNA: TGTGCCAGCTTCGAACGGGGGCTGAATGAAAAACTGTTTTTT. Its translation: CASFERGLNEKLFF.

The chain couples TRBV9 to TRBJ2-7; D is possibly TRBD1 or TRBD2 (6 bases each). The V end lost 4 bases, the J end lost 0 bases, and 17 bases lay between the germline ends. The V gene's germline CDR1 is SGDLS and CDR2 YYNGEE. This CDR3 comprises 16 residues. CDR3 loop: CASSHLVGGFSYEQYF. CDR3 nucleotides: TGTGCCAGCAGCCACCTCGTGGGGGGCTTCTCCTACGAGCAGTACTTC.

This CDR3 reads CATSRDSGTQPQHF. CDR3 sequence (DNA): TGTGCCACCAGCAGGGACAGCGGAACTCAGCCCCAGCATTTT. This chain connects TRBV15 to TRBJ1-5; TRBD1 is a possible D gene (6 bases). The V end lost 3 bases, the J end lost 6 bases, and 12 bases lay between the germline ends. CDR3 length equals 14 residues. CDR1 is LNHNV, CDR2 YYDKDF, per germline (reference sequence).

This clonotype was recorded a few times. CDR3 residues: CAISVYNEQFF. CDR3 DNA: TGTGCCATCAGTGTTTACAATGAGCAGTTCTTC. This chain uses TRBV10-3 with TRBJ2-1; no clear D gene. Per germline, CDR1 ENHRY and CDR2 SYGVKD. The CDR3 totals 11 residues. Trimming stripped 4 bases from V and 4 bases from J, with 2 bases between.

The CDR3 here is CAPGGYEQYF. As DNA, the CDR3 is TGTGCCCCCGGGGGGTACGAGCAGTACTTC. The rearrangement links TRBV7-6 to TRBJ2-7, with 7 bases aligning to TRBD2. Losses at the gene ends were 11 bases for V and 4 bases for J; bases not matched to a gene: 2. The CDR3 covers 10 residues. CDR1 is SGHVS, CDR2 FNYEAQ, per germline. Using reference TRBV7-6 and TRBJ2-7 for the parts outside the CDR3, the full variable domain is GAGVSQSPRYKVTKRGQDVALRCDPISGHVSLYWYRQALGQGPEFLTYFNYEAQQDKSGLPNDRFSAERPEGSISTLTIQRTEQRDSAMYRCAPGGYEQYFGPGTRLTVT.

The chain joins TRBV29-1 to TRBJ2-7, with TRBD1 as a possible D gene (6 bases). This CDR3 contains 13 residues. The V end was cut by 8 bases, the J end by 3 bases, with 17 bases between. CDR1 is SQVTM, CDR2 ANQGSEA, per germline. As DNA, the CDR3 is TGCAGCTTAGAACCCCGGGACAACTACGAGCAGTACTTC. It is translated as CSLEPRDNYEQYF.

This rearrangement joins TRBV20-1 to TRBJ2-7; possibly TRBD1 or TRBD2 for D (6 bases each). V lost 5 bases to trimming and J lost 6 bases, with 17 bases between them. The germline gives CDR1 DFQATT, CDR2 SNEGSKA (reference sequence). This CDR3 spans 13 amino acids. The CDR3 bases are TGCAGTGCTTCCGCCACTAGCAGGGGCGAGCAGTACTTC. Protein sequence: CSASATSRGEQYF.

V usage is TRBV7-9 and J usage is TRBJ1-6; D remains unclear. Per germline, CDR1 SEHNR and CDR2 FQNEAQ (reference sequence). CDR3 length: 12 residues. The V and J ends lost 5 bases and 8 bases respectively, with 7 bases between them. The CDR3 is CASSRGDSPLHF. For the CDR3, the DNA is TGTGCCAGCAGCCGCGGGGATTCACCCCTCCACTTT.

The V gene is TRBV7-9, the J gene TRBJ1-1, with 8 nucleotides matching TRBD1. This CDR3 has 15 amino acids. After removal of 5 bases from V and 1 base from J, the junction contained 6 bases not matched to a gene. Germline V gene sequence: CDR1 SEHNR, CDR2 FQNEAQ (reference sequence). CDR3 DNA: TGTGCCAGCAGCCCGGGGACAGGCCGGAACACTGAAGCTTTCTTT. The encoded protein is CASSPGTGRNTEAFF.

Of note for this clonotype: A much more abundant neighbour one base away suggests this may be a read error. This chain joins TRBV9 and TRBJ2-1; 8 bases map to TRBD2. This CDR3 region has 14 residues. CDR1 SGDLS and CDR2 YYNGEE come from the germline V gene. V shed 0 bases, J shed 12 bases, and the junction held 8 bases outside the gene matches. The CDR3 DNA is TGTGCCAGCAGCGTAGATGCGGGGGGATGGGTGCAGTTCTTC. As protein: CASSVDAGGWVQFF.

The rearrangement links TRBV7-8 to TRBJ2-7; 8 bases are shared with TRBD1. The CDR3 covers 16 residues. The junction had 11 bases not matched to a gene; V was cut back by 1 base and J by 6 bases. Per the germline V gene, CDR1 is SGHVS and CDR2 is FQNEAQ. The CDR3 loop is CASSLGSRTGRGEQYF. For the CDR3, the DNA is TGTGCCAGCAGCTTAGGATCCCGGACAGGGCGCGGCGAGCAGTACTTC. Looking up the rest from reference TRBV7-8 and TRBJ2-7 gives the full variable domain: GAGVSQSPRYKVAKRGQDVALRCDPISGHVSLFWYQQALGQGPEFLTYFQNEAQLDKSGLPSDRFFAERPEGSVSTLKIQRTQQEDSAVYLCASSLGSRTGRGEQYFGPGTRLTVT.

The J gene is TRBJ2-1, the V gene TRBV20-1; 7 bases are a match to TRBD2. The CDR3 runs to 16 residues. V lost 3 bases to trimming and J lost 3 bases; unmatched junction nucleotides: 11. CDR1 is DFQATT and CDR2 is SNEGSKA in the germline V gene (reference sequence). CDR3: CSARGPGGYSYNEQFF. The CDR3 region has the DNA TGCAGTGCTAGGGGGCCGGGGGGTTACAGCTACAATGAGCAGTTCTTC.

J is TRBJ1-1 and V is TRBV5-6, with a tentative D call TRBD1 (5 bases). The CDR3 has 14 residues. Trimming took off 3 bases at V and 5 bases at J, with 14 bases between the two ends. Germline V gives CDR1 SGHDT, CDR2 YYEEEE. The CDR3: CASSWGRLETEAFF. CDR3 sequence (DNA): TGTGCCAGCAGCTGGGGCCGACTTGAGACTGAAGCTTTCTTT.